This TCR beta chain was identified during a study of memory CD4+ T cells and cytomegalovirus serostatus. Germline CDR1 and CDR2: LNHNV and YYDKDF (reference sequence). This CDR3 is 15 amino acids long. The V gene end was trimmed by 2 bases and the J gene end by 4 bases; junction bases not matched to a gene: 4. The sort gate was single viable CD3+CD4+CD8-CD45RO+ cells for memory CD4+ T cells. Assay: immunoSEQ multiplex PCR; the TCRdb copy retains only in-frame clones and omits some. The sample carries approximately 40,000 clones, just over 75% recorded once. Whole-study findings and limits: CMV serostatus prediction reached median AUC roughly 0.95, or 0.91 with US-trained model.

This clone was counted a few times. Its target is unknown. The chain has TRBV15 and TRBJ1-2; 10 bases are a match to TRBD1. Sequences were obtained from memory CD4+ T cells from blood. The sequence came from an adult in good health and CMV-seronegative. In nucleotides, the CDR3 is TGTGCCACCAGCAGAACGACAGGGGGCGTCTATGGCTACACCTTC. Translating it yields CATSRTTGGVYGYTF.